These T cell receptor beta chains were read from a single sample in a study of human T cells and chemical hapten exposure. TCRdb fed the RACE reads into MiXCR, producing one record per CDR3 protein. This sample carries more than 250,000 distinct CDR3 sequences, 7.7% of them seen once, and the ten largest clones take 1.2%. Sequenced material: whole blood, taken in connection with sensitization to the hapten diphenylcyclopropenone (DPC). Receptors originate from a man younger than 30 with alopecia areata. Some clones in this sample may be carry-over from other donors' samples. Both conserved end residues are part of each CDR3. D genes are given only for firm matches. Rows may omit the clone size; those that give it use once, few, many or a size class.

D gene	V gene	clone size	J gene	CDR3 DNA	CDR3 protein
NA	TRBV27	NA	TRBJ2-2	TGTGCCAGCAGTTCTCGACTAGACTCCGGGGAGCTGTTTTTT	CASSSRLDSGELFF
NA	TRBV5-4	many	TRBJ1-4	TGTGCCAGCAGCTTTCCAGGAGAGAATGAAAAACTGTTTTTT	CASSFPGENEKLFF
NA	TRBV6-5	NA	TRBJ2-3	TGTGCCAGCAGTAATAACAGGGAAAGCACAGATACGCAGTATTTT	CASSNNRESTDTQYF
NA	TRBV12-3/TRBV12-4	NA	TRBJ2-3	TGTGCCAGCAGTTCCCGGGACACTAGCACAGATACGCAGTATTTT	CASSSRDTSTDTQYF
TRBD2	TRBV20-1	few	TRBJ2-3	TGCAGTGCCCTTGCCAGCGGGGGTACAGCGCAGTATTTT	CSALASGGTAQYF
TRBD2	TRBV14	NA	TRBJ2-1	TGTGCCAGCAGAAGGCGGGGGGTGAGCGAGCAGTTCTTC	CASRRRGVSEQFF
NA	TRBV6-1	many	TRBJ1-1	TGTGCCAGCAGCAAGAGACTTGAAGCTTTCTTT	CASSKRLEAFF
NA	TRBV7-2	few	TRBJ2-4	TGTGCCAGCAGCGCGGCGGACAGCAAAAACATTCAGTACTTC	CASSAADSKNIQYF
NA	TRBV29-1	many	TRBJ1-1	TGCAGCGTTGTATACCTCGGCGGGAAAGGCACTGAAGCTTTCTTT	CSVVYLGGKGTEAFF
TRBD1	TRBV12-3/TRBV12-4	many	TRBJ1-1	TGTGCCAGCAGTTTTTTAGGGGGCGGTGAAGCTTTCTTT	CASSFLGGGEAFF